The 28 T cell receptor beta chains in this list originate from one sample, sequenced in a study of technical replicates of blood from several donors. Only in-frame clones appear in the TCRdb table, and some are missing; sequencing was by immunoSEQ multiplex PCR. The table lists 80,000 to 95,000 clones, about 96% of them singletons. The specimen sequenced was T cells isolated from PBMCs. These receptors were obtained from a human donor in good health.

The gene calls are TRBV6-1 and TRBJ2-7, with TRBD2 identical over 9 bases. V shed 4 bases, J shed 1 base, and the junction held 5 bases outside the gene matches. Germline V gene data show CDR1 as MNHNS and CDR2 as SASEGT. CDR3 length equals 15 residues. The CDR3 bases are TGTGCCAGCAGTGCCGCGGGAGGGTCTTCCTACGAGCAGTACTTC. Protein product: CASSAAGGSSYEQYF.

The chain carries TRBV6-6 and TRBJ2-5; 11 positions agree with TRBD2. The V segment lost 4 bases and the J segment 2 bases; nucleotides outside the gene matches: 6. Germline V gene data show CDR1 as MNHNY and CDR2 as SVGAGI (reference sequence). The length of the CDR3 is 16 residues. Here the CDR3 DNA reads TGTGCCAGCAGTTCGGCTAGCGGGAGGCTTCAAGAGACCCAGTACTTC. Amino acids: CASSSASGRLQETQYF.

The V call is TRBV6-5, the J call TRBJ1-3, with 7 positions matching TRBD1. The CDR3 covers 14 residues. Germline CDR1 and CDR2: MNHEY and SVGAGI. V lost 6 bases, J lost 4 bases, and 6 bases stayed unmatched. CDR3 region: CASSPRGQGNTIYF. The DNA of the CDR3 is TGTGCCAGCAGCCCCCGGGGACAGGGAAACACCATATATTTT.

The rearrangement uses TRBV5-1 and TRBJ2-1; the match to TRBD2 covers 10 bases. The ends lost 0 bases at V and 0 bases at J; junction bases unmatched: 3. This CDR3 is built from 17 residues. The germline gives CDR1 SGHRS, CDR2 YFSETQ. This CDR3 reads CASSLAASGSSYNEQFF. CDR3 coding DNA: TGCGCCAGCAGCTTGGCGGCTAGCGGGAGCTCCTACAATGAGCAGTTCTTC.

The chain combines TRBV5-1 with TRBJ1-2; D gene unclear. V was clipped by 0 bases and J by 3 bases, with 9 bases between them. This CDR3 has 14 residues. CDR1 is SGHRS, CDR2 YFSETQ, per germline. CDR3 loop: CASSLAEGYYGYTF. CDR3 coding DNA: TGCGCCAGCAGCTTGGCCGAGGGATACTATGGCTACACCTTC.

The V gene is TRBV16, the J gene TRBJ2-2; perhaps TRBD2 as D (6 bases). Trimming pared 0 bases from V and 1 base from J, leaving 12 bases between. Germline V gene sequence: CDR1 KGHSY, CDR2 FQNENV. This CDR3 is built from 17 residues. The CDR3 sequence is CASSQSATRMNTGELFF. The CDR3, as DNA: TGTGCCAGCAGCCAATCCGCGACTAGAATGAACACCGGGGAGCTGTTTTTT.

This clone has just one count. The chain joins TRBV6-5 to TRBJ2-7; 11 nucleotides line up with TRBD2. The CDR3 totals 15 residues. J lost 1 base, V lost 6 bases, and 5 bases had no gene match. Germline-derived CDR1 and CDR2 are MNHEY and SVGAGI. In DNA form, the CDR3 reads TGTGCCAGCAGCTTGGGACTAGCGGAGTCCTACGAGCAGTACTTC. Residues: CASSLGLAESYEQYF.

This chain links TRBV10-2 with TRBJ1-1, with 9 bases that match TRBD1. This CDR3 spans 13 amino acids. V gave up 8 bases and J gave up 6 bases; unmatched junction bases: 7. Per the germline V gene, CDR1 is WSHSY and CDR2 is SAAADI. CDR3 sequence (DNA): TGCGCCAGCTGCCCGGGACAGGGACCTGAAGCTTTCTTT. Protein product: CASCPGQGPEAFF.

The genes are TRBV9 and TRBJ2-1, with TRBD2 identical over 11 bases. In germline, CDR1 is SGDLS, CDR2 YYNGEE. V lost 4 bases, J lost 7 bases, and 13 bases stayed unmatched. The CDR3 extends over 17 amino acids. CDR3 loop: CASSLAQVGTSGNEQFF. The DNA for the CDR3 is TGTGCCAGCAGCTTGGCCCAAGTCGGGACTAGCGGAAATGAGCAGTTCTTC.

This chain links TRBV4-1 with TRBJ2-7; 7 bases fit TRBD2. Germline V gene lookup returns CDR1 MGHRA and CDR2 YSYEKL. The CDR3 covers 15 residues. V gave up 0 bases and J gave up 0 bases; unmatched junction bases: 2. CDR3 coding DNA: TGCGCCAGCAGCCAAGAGTGGACTAGCTCCTACGAGCAGTACTTC. This translates into CASSQEWTSSYEQYF.

The CDR3 here is CASSWTGYEQYF. In DNA, the CDR3 is TGTGCCAGCAGCTGGACAGGGTACGAGCAGTACTTC. This rearrangement joins TRBV5-6 to TRBJ2-7, with 8 bases that match TRBD1. The CDR3 extends over 12 amino acids. The germline V gene has CDR1 SGHDT and CDR2 YYEEEE. V shed 3 bases and J 4 bases; nucleotides not matched to a gene: 0.

The genes are TRBV2 and TRBJ2-7, with D unresolved. The germline CDR1 and CDR2 sequences are SNHLY and FYNNEI. CDR3 length: 10 amino acids. V was shortened by 3 bases and J by 9 bases, with 6 bases between the two germline ends. The CDR3 coding sequence is TGTGCCAGCAGTGAGCTAGGGCAGTACTTC. Protein sequence: CASSELGQYF.

J is TRBJ1-6 and V is TRBV6-5; 8 nucleotides align to TRBD1. Germline V gene sequence: CDR1 MNHEY, CDR2 SVGAGI. The V segment lost 8 bases and the J segment 9 bases; nucleotides outside the gene matches: 9. CDR3 size: 14 residues. CDR3 sequence reads: CASLPTGASSPLHF. In nucleotides, the CDR3 is TGTGCCAGCCTTCCGACAGGGGCTAGTTCACCCCTCCACTTT.

The V and J genes are TRBV5-5 and TRBJ2-1; a possible D gene is TRBD2 (5 bases). Trimming left V 0 bases short and J 15 bases short, with 13 bases between. Germline assignment: CDR1 SGHKS and CDR2 YYEKEE (reference sequence). The CDR3 length is 12 residues. The CDR3 reads CASSLAGMQWFF. The DNA for the CDR3 is TGTGCCAGCAGCTTGGCCGGGATGCAATGGTTCTTC.

The chain carries TRBV29-1 and TRBJ2-3; D possibly corresponds to TRBD2 (6 bases). The germline V and J ends were trimmed by 1 base and 2 bases, with 10 bases remaining between them. This CDR3 contains 14 residues. CDR1 SQVTM and CDR2 ANQGSEA come from the germline V gene. The DNA of the CDR3 is TGCAGCGTTGAAGGGAGGGGCTACACAGATACGCAGTATTTT. This gives the protein CSVEGRGYTDTQYF.

V and J are TRBV11-2 and TRBJ2-5; 9 bases map to TRBD1. V lost 5 bases, J lost 3 bases, and 7 bases stayed unmatched. The CDR3 contains 15 residues. CDR1 is SGHAT, CDR2 FQNNGV, per germline. CDR3 sequence: CASSPWDRVEETQYF. CDR3 coding DNA: TGTGCCAGCAGCCCGTGGGACAGGGTGGAAGAGACCCAGTACTTC.

The rearrangement joins TRBV7-3 to TRBJ1-1; 7 nucleotides line up with TRBD1. J lost 4 bases, V lost 5 bases, and 7 bases had no gene match. The germline V gene encodes CDR1 SGHTA and CDR2 FQGTGA. This CDR3 is built from 14 residues. DNA of the CDR3: TGTGCCAGCAGCACGACAGGGTTAAGCACTGAAGCTTTCTTT. Translation: CASSTTGLSTEAFF.

This CDR3 reads CASRVVNEQFF. The CDR3 DNA reads as TGTGCCAGCAGAGTAGTCAATGAGCAGTTCTTC. This rearrangement joins TRBV7-9 to TRBJ2-1; D gene unclear. Germline V gene data show CDR1 as SEHNR and CDR2 as FQNEAQ (reference sequence). V dropped 6 bases and J dropped 6 bases, with 6 bases sitting between them. There are 11 residues in the CDR3. The entire variable domain, with the rest obtained from reference TRBV7-9 and TRBJ2-1, is as follows: DTGVSQNPRHKITKRGQNVTFRCDPISEHNRLYWYRQTLGQGPEFLTYFQNEAQLEKSRLLSDRFSAERPKGSFSTLEIQRTEQGDSAMYLCASRVVNEQFFGPGTRLTVL.

V is TRBV7-2 and J is TRBJ2-7, with D possibly matching TRBD2 (5 bases). CDR3 length: 14 residues. V lost 2 bases to trimming and J lost 3 bases, with 11 bases between them. Germline-derived CDR1 and CDR2 are SGHTA and FQGNSA. Here the CDR3 DNA reads TGTGCCAGCAGCTTAACGGGGTTGGACTACGAGCAGTACTTC. Its protein is CASSLTGLDYEQYF. The full variable domain, with the rest looked up from reference TRBV7-2 and TRBJ2-7, is GAGVSQSPSNKVTEKGKDVELRCDPISGHTALYWYRQSLGQGLEFLIYFQGNSAPDKSGLPSDRFSAERTGGSVSTLTIQRTQQEDSAVYLCASSLTGLDYEQYFGPGTRLTVT.

In DNA, the CDR3 is TGTGCCAGCAGGTTAAGACAGGGCCCCTACGAGCAGTACTTC. Its translation: CASRLRQGPYEQYF. The rearrangement joins TRBV28 to TRBJ2-7; 7 positions match TRBD1. The CDR3 is 14 amino acids. In germline, CDR1 is MDHEN, CDR2 SYDVKM. J was trimmed by 2 bases and V by 6 bases; bases with no gene match: 7.

This rearrangement joins TRBV28 to TRBJ2-7; TRBD1 aligns across 7 bases. V trimming: 5 bases; J trimming: 2 bases; junction bases outside the gene matches: 15. Germline CDR1 and CDR2: MDHEN and SYDVKM. The CDR3 consists of 17 residues. For the CDR3, the DNA is TGTGCCAGCAGTCTAACTTACCGGGACAGACTAACCTACGAGCAGTACTTC. Encoded protein: CASSLTYRDRLTYEQYF.

This sequence joins TRBV4-2 and TRBJ2-4; possibly TRBD1 for D (6 bases). The V end lost 0 bases, the J end lost 9 bases, and 12 bases lay between the germline ends. The CDR3 has 14 amino acids. From germline, CDR1 is LGHNA and CDR2 YNFKEQ. The CDR3 region is CASSQDLRGSIQYF. For the CDR3, the DNA is TGTGCCAGCAGCCAAGATCTCAGGGGAAGCATTCAGTACTTC.

This chain links TRBV2 with TRBJ2-1; 10 bases are a match to TRBD1. Looked up from germline, CDR1 is SNHLY and CDR2 is FYNNEI. Trimming removed 6 bases from V and 6 bases from J; junction bases left unmatched: 8. This CDR3 is built from 15 residues. The CDR3 loop is CASSGTGQGPNEQFF. CDR3 DNA: TGTGCCAGCAGCGGAACGGGACAGGGGCCCAATGAGCAGTTCTTC.

J is TRBJ2-5 and V is TRBV19; D call uncertain. Trimming removed 0 bases at V and 3 bases at J, with 5 bases between. Germline values: CDR1 LNHDA, CDR2 SQIVND (reference sequence). This CDR3 has 13 amino acids. DNA of the CDR3: TGTGCCAGTAGTATAGACAGCGAAGAGACCCAGTACTTC. It encodes CASSIDSEETQYF.

The V gene is TRBV7-3, the J gene TRBJ1-2, with TRBD1 matching 9 bases. Germline V gene data show CDR1 as SGHTA and CDR2 as FQGTGA. The CDR3 has 14 residues. V lost 5 bases and J lost 4; bases outside the gene matches: 5. CDR3 nucleotides: TGTGCCAGCAGCCCCGGGACAGGGCTCTATGGCTACACCTTC. Encoded protein: CASSPGTGLYGYTF. Together with reference TRBV7-3 and TRBJ1-2, the CDR3 gives the full variable domain: GAGVSQTPSNKVTEKGKYVELRCDPISGHTALYWYRQSLGQGPEFLIYFQGTGAADDSGLPNDRFFAVRPEGSVSTLKIQRTERGDSAVYLCASSPGTGLYGYTFGSGTRLTVV.

The chain links TRBV9 to TRBJ1-1; D unclear. Deletions cut 3 bases from V and 0 bases from J, with 9 bases between. This CDR3 has 14 residues. Germline CDR1 reads SGDLS; CDR2 reads YYNGEE. The CDR3 region is CASSAAGMNTEAFF. CDR3 bases: TGTGCCAGCAGCGCGGCGGGGATGAACACTGAAGCTTTCTTT.

J is TRBJ2-2 and V is TRBV11-3, with a tentative D call TRBD2 (5 bases). The V end lost 0 bases, the J end lost 1 base, and 6 bases lay between the germline ends. The CDR3 totals 15 residues. Germline values: CDR1 SGHNT, CDR2 YENEEA. CDR3 nucleotide sequence: TGTGCCAGCAGCTTAGATCGGGGGAACACCGGGGAGCTGTTTTTT. This codes for CASSLDRGNTGELFF.

In regard to this clone: One junction end does not reproduce the germline sequence, and a read error may be involved. The chain couples TRBV9 to TRBJ1-2, with 7 bases aligning to TRBD1. The V gene's germline CDR1 is SGDLS and CDR2 YYNGEE. The CDR3 has 12 amino acids. The CDR3: CASSTYRDSFSF. CDR3 sequence (DNA): TGTGCCAGCAGCACCTACCGGGACAGCTTTAGCTTC.